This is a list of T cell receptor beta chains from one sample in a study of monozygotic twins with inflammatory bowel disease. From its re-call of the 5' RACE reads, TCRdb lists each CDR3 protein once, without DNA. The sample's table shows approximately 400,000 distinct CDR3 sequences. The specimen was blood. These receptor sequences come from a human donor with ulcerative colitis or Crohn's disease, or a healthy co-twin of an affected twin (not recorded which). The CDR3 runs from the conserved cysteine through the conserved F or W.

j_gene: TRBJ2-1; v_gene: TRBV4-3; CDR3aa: CASSQRTSGAYNEQFF
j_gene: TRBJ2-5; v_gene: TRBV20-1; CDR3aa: CSAAGLAGAQETQYF
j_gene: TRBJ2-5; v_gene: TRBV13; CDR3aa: CASRTSGEDQETQYF
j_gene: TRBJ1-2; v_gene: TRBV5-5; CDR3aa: CASSVDGGGTYGYTF
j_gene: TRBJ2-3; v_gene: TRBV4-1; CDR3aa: CASSQAGLVADTQYF
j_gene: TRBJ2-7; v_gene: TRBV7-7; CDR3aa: CASSPGLVYEQYF
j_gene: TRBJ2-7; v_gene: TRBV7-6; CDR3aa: CASSLARAGGSYEQYF
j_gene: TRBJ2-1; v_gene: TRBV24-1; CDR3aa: CATSGTSGIGTYNEQFF
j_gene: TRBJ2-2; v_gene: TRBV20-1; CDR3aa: CSARFKSTGELFF
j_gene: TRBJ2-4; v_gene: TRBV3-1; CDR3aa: CASSQGQGFLQYF
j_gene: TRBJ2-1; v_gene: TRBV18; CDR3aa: CASSTARDSYNEQFF
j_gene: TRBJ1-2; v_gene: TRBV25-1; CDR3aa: CASSELDPTGGRDGYTF
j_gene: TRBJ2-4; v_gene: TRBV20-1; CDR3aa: CSASFGTSGGAKNIQYF
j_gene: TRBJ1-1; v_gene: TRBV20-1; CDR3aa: CSAREGTGGGFGDTEAFF
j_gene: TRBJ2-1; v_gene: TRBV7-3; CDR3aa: CASSLRQIPNEQFF
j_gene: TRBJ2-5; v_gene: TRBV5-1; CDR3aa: CASSMGTPETQYF
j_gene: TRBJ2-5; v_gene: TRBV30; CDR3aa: CAWSPGGRETQYF
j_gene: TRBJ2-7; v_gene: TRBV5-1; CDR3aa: CASSLGRDSYEQYF
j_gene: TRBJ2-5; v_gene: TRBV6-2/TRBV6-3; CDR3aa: CASSFPRDGETQYF
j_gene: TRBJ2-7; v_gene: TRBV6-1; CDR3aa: CASGSGSPYEQYF
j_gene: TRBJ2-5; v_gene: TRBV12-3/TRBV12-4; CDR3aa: CASSQGAGTQYF
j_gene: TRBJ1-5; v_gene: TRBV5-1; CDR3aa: CASSRDGNLGQPQHF
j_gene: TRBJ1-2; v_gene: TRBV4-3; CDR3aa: CASSTRQADGYTF
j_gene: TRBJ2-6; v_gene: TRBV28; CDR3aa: CASKAGANVLTF
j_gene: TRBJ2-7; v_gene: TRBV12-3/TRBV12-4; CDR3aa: CASSPHPYEQYF
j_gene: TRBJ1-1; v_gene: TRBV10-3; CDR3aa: CAIKLLFVGVRNTEAFF
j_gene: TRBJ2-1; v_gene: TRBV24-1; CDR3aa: CATSAPTGRVANEQFF
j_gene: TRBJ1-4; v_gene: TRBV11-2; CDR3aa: CASSLVGGGPNEKLFF
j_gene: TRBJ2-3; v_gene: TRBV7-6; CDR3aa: CASSLEFSGGLGEDTQYF
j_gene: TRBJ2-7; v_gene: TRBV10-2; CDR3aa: CASRGLAGNPRPYEQYF
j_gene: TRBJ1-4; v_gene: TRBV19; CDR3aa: CASNLGQGNEKLFF